This passage covers 24 T cell receptor beta chains from one sample sequenced in a study of T cells after posttransplantation cyclophosphamide. Clones were read by immunoSEQ multiplex PCR, and TCRdb kept only the in-frame ones, dropping some. Among about 52,000 clones, 90% to 95% were seen once, and the ten largest hold about 3.1%. The sequenced material came from PBMCs. The receptors were sampled from a young woman in good health and a related stem cell transplant donor.

The rearrangement links TRBV10-3 to TRBJ2-7; 10 bases align to TRBD2. Germline loops: CDR1 ENHRY, CDR2 SYGVKD. CDR3 size: 13 residues. V lost 7 bases to trimming and J lost 5 bases; unmatched junction nucleotides: 5. In DNA, the CDR3 is TGTGCCATCAATATAGCGGGGGGCAACGAGCAGTACTTC. Encoded protein: CAINIAGGNEQYF.

The chain combines TRBV11-2 with TRBJ2-7; perhaps TRBD1 as D (6 bases). The ends were cut back, 10 bases at V and 5 bases at J, with 21 bases in the middle. CDR3 length: 14 amino acids. Germline CDR1 reads SGHAT; CDR2 reads FQNNGV. The CDR3 nucleotides read TGTGCCACCGATAGCAGGGGCCCTACTCACGAGCAGTACTTC. Residues: CATDSRGPTHEQYF.

The chain employs TRBV4-3 and TRBJ2-2; TRBD2 agrees at 14 bases. The germline V gene encodes CDR1 LGHNA and CDR2 YSLEER. This CDR3 has 17 amino acids. Losses at the gene ends were 4 bases for V and 6 bases for J; bases not matched to a gene: 7. The CDR3 reads CASSRRLAGGQAGELFF. The CDR3 DNA follows: TGCGCCAGCAGCCGGAGACTAGCGGGGGGGCAAGCCGGGGAGCTGTTTTTT.

The chain employs TRBV21-1 and TRBJ1-5; TRBD1 reflects the table's D call only, with no check against the DNA. TRBV21-1 is deemed a pseudogene. CDR3 size: 13 residues. The CDR3 region is CASSKQGGQPQHF. The DNA for the CDR3 is TGTGCCAGCAGCAAGCAAGGGGGTCAGCCCCAGCATTTT.

The chain has TRBV10-2 and TRBJ2-7; D unresolved. This CDR3 region has 13 residues. V was shortened by 7 bases and J by 3 bases, with 13 bases between the two germline ends. Germline lookup yields CDR1 WSHSY and CDR2 SAAADI. The CDR3: CASMYSLDYEQYF. In nucleotides, the CDR3 is TGCGCCAGCATGTACTCCCTAGACTACGAGCAGTACTTC.

The V and J genes are TRBV6-5 and TRBJ2-7; TRBD1 matches 7 bases. Germline trimming cut 2 bases from V and 2 bases from J; bases unmatched to any gene: 9. The CDR3 sequence is 16 residues long. Germline CDR1 and CDR2: MNHEY and SVGAGI. CDR3 coding DNA: TGTGCCAGCAGTTACCAAATACAGGGACAGCCCTACGAGCAGTACTTC. It yields the protein CASSYQIQGQPYEQYF.

The chain couples TRBV4-3 to TRBJ1-2; D is perhaps TRBD1 (6 bases). CDR3 length equals 16 residues. The V end lost 0 bases, the J end lost 7 bases, and 18 bases lay between the germline ends. Germline assignment: CDR1 LGHNA and CDR2 YSLEER. Here the CDR3 reads CASSQEGARGRSGYTF. CDR3 bases: TGCGCCAGCAGCCAAGAAGGAGCCAGGGGCAGGAGTGGCTACACCTTC.

V and J are TRBV7-2 and TRBJ2-3, with D maybe TRBD2 (6 bases). Trimming pared 3 bases from V and 8 bases from J, leaving 15 bases between. The CDR3 is made up of 14 amino acids. Germline lookup yields CDR1 SGHTA and CDR2 FQGNSA. This CDR3 is CASSLGRGGGTQYF. The CDR3 DNA reads as TGTGCCAGCAGCTTGGGGCGGGGAGGAGGTACGCAGTATTTT. The variable domain in full, with the rest retrieved from reference TRBV7-2 and TRBJ2-3, is GAGVSQSPSNKVTEKGKDVELRCDPISGHTALYWYRQSLGQGLEFLIYFQGNSAPDKSGLPSDRFSAERTGGSVSTLTIQRTQQEDSAVYLCASSLGRGGGTQYFGPGTRLTVL.

With respect to this clone: Compared with germline, one end of the junction differs, possibly owing to a read error. This chain uses TRBV19 with TRBJ1-4; TRBD1 agrees at 7 bases. Germline V gene sequence: CDR1 LNHDA, CDR2 SQIVND (reference sequence). The CDR3 contains 11 residues. Written as DNA, the CDR3 is TGTGCCTCGAAAAACCGGGACAGCCGTTCTTTT. Its translation: CASKNRDSRSF.

The chain couples TRBV19 to TRBJ2-7, with 11 positions matching TRBD1. CDR1 is LNHDA and CDR2 is SQIVND in the germline V gene (reference sequence). V trimming: 6 bases; J trimming: 6 bases; junction bases outside the gene matches: 4. This CDR3 spans 13 amino acids. CDR3 residues: CASSTGTGGEQYF. The CDR3 DNA sequence: TGTGCCAGTAGCACCGGGACAGGGGGCGAGCAGTACTTC.

The chain recombines TRBV28 with TRBJ2-3; D is perhaps TRBD1 (6 bases). V lost 8 bases, J lost 4 bases, and 16 bases lay in between. The CDR3 is 14 residues long. Germline CDR1 reads MDHEN; CDR2 reads SYDVKM. CDR3 residues: CASSPLQGSDTQYF. DNA for the CDR3: TGTGCCAGCTCCCCTCTCCAGGGGTCAGATACGCAGTATTTT.

The J gene is TRBJ2-1, the V gene TRBV19; TRBD2 is a possible D gene (6 bases). The germline V gene encodes CDR1 LNHDA and CDR2 SQIVND (reference sequence). The CDR3 spans 11 residues. V was cut by 9 bases and J by 4 bases, with 7 bases left in between. The CDR3 nucleotides read TGTGCCAGCGGGGGTTACAATGAGCAGTTCTTC. Translating it yields CASGGYNEQFF. Full variable domain (rest looked up from reference TRBV19 and TRBJ2-1): DGGITQSPKYLFRKEGQNVTLSCEQNLNHDAMYWYRQDPGQGLRLIYYSQIVNDFQKGDIAEGYSVSREKKESFPLTVTSAQKNPTAFYLCASGGYNEQFFGPGTRLTVL.

This chain connects TRBV18 to TRBJ2-3; 9 nucleotides agree with TRBD1. Germline V lookup: CDR1 KGHSH, CDR2 LQKENI. The CDR3 has 16 amino acids. The J segment lost 2 bases and the V segment lost 8 bases, leaving 11 bases of the junction unmatched. The CDR3 spells CASQDPRDRATDTQYF. The CDR3, as DNA: TGTGCCAGCCAAGACCCCCGGGACAGGGCCACAGATACGCAGTATTTT.

The genes are TRBV5-8 and TRBJ2-2; a weak D match, TRBD1 (6 bases). The CDR3 totals 15 residues. Trimming took 4 bases from V and 4 from J, leaving 14 bases between them. Germline CDR1 is SGHTS and CDR2 is YDEGEE. The CDR3 is CASSAQRGFTGELFF. CDR3 bases: TGTGCCAGCAGCGCCCAAAGGGGGTTCACCGGGGAGCTGTTTTTT.

The J gene is TRBJ2-5, the V gene TRBV10-3; D is possibly TRBD2 (6 bases). Germline V gives CDR1 ENHRY, CDR2 SYGVKD. The germline V and J ends were trimmed by 6 bases and 5 bases, with 16 bases remaining between them. CDR3 size: 14 residues. Here the CDR3 DNA reads TGTGCCATCAGCCCCGGGACTCTGGGGGAGACCCAGTACTTC. Translation gives CAISPGTLGETQYF.

The J gene is TRBJ1-5, the V gene TRBV7-9, with TRBD1 matching 7 bases. The ends lost 3 bases at V and 4 bases at J; junction bases unmatched: 3. Looked up from germline, CDR1 is SEHNR and CDR2 is FQNEAQ (reference sequence). The CDR3 is made up of 14 amino acids. This chain's CDR3 is CASSFAGGNQPQHF. The CDR3 DNA follows: TGTGCCAGCAGCTTTGCAGGGGGTAATCAGCCCCAGCATTTT.

The chain carries TRBV28 and TRBJ1-3; 7 bases align to TRBD1. V was pared by 6 bases and J by 4 bases, with 9 bases of the junction left unmatched. CDR1 and CDR2 from the germline V gene are MDHEN and SYDVKM. The length of the CDR3 is 15 residues. The CDR3 DNA sequence: TGTGCCAGCAGCCCCCCGACAGGGTCCGGAAACACCATATATTTT. Residues: CASSPPTGSGNTIYF.

V usage is TRBV27 and J usage is TRBJ2-5; TRBD2 matches 11 bases. Germline values: CDR1 MNHEY, CDR2 SMNVEV (reference sequence). The J segment lost 5 bases and the V segment lost 5 bases, leaving 10 bases of the junction unmatched. The CDR3 totals 16 residues. The DNA of the CDR3 is TGTGCCAGCAGTATACGACTAGCGGGGTTTAGGGAGACCCAGTACTTC. The encoded protein is CASSIRLAGFRETQYF.

The genes are TRBV6-5 and TRBJ1-2; tentative D call: TRBD1 (5 bases). This CDR3 region has 13 residues. V lost 2 bases and J 2 bases, leaving 6 bases between the germline ends. Per germline, CDR1 MNHEY and CDR2 SVGAGI. The CDR3 coding sequence is TGTGCCAGCAGTTACGGGGGGAACTATGGCTACACCTTC. Amino acid sequence: CASSYGGNYGYTF.

The chain links TRBV7-3 to TRBJ2-1; TRBD2 aligns across 10 bases. J lost 0 bases, V lost 6 bases, and 2 bases had no gene match. The CDR3 is 15 amino acids. The germline V gene has CDR1 SGHTA and CDR2 FQGTGA. Here the CDR3 reads CASRLAGASYNEQFF. In DNA, the CDR3 is TGTGCCAGCAGGCTAGCGGGGGCCTCCTACAATGAGCAGTTCTTC.

The chain carries TRBV29-1 and TRBJ2-2; no clear D. CDR1 is SQVTM and CDR2 is ANQGSEA in the germline V gene. The CDR3 is 12 amino acids. Trimming took 2 bases from V and 7 from J, leaving 8 bases between them. The CDR3 protein is CSVESIVGELFF. The CDR3 bases are TGCAGCGTTGAATCTATAGTCGGGGAGCTGTTTTTT.

The rearrangement links TRBV7-8 to TRBJ2-5; 8 nucleotides align to TRBD1. After removal of 1 base from V and 5 bases from J, the junction contained 3 bases not matched to a gene. The CDR3 runs 14 residues. The germline V gene encodes CDR1 SGHVS and CDR2 FQNEAQ. The CDR3 here is CASSLDWTGETQYF. In DNA, the CDR3 is TGTGCCAGCAGCTTAGATTGGACAGGGGAGACCCAGTACTTC. The full variable domain, with the rest looked up from reference TRBV7-8 and TRBJ2-5, is GAGVSQSPRYKVAKRGQDVALRCDPISGHVSLFWYQQALGQGPEFLTYFQNEAQLDKSGLPSDRFFAERPEGSVSTLKIQRTQQEDSAVYLCASSLDWTGETQYFGPGTRLLVL.

The rearrangement uses TRBV19 and TRBJ2-3; TRBD2 agrees at 9 bases. The CDR3 runs to 15 residues. With V trimmed by 7 bases and J by 1 base, 6 bases remained unmatched. Germline CDR1 reads LNHDA; CDR2 reads SQIVND (reference sequence). CDR3 bases: TGTGCCAGTAAGGGTGGCGGGGGGGGCACAGATACGCAGTATTTT. Its protein product is CASKGGGGGTDTQYF.

The rearrangement links TRBV28 to TRBJ1-1, with D uncertain. Deletions cut 3 bases from V and 4 bases from J, with 12 bases between. Germline values: CDR1 MDHEN, CDR2 SYDVKM. This CDR3 comprises 14 residues. As DNA, the CDR3 is TGTGCCAGCAGTTTCGGAGGGCAGGTCACTGAAGCTTTCTTT. Translated, it gives CASSFGGQVTEAFF.